This entry lists 20 T cell receptor beta chains sequenced from one sample in a study of shared clonotypes between healthy human individuals. Produced via immunoSEQ multiplex PCR; TCRdb's table is partial and in-frame only. The sample records 2 million or so clones, about 95% being singletons. CD45RO-negative, CCR7-positively selected cells formed the naive CD8 fraction, excluding terminally differentiated effector memory CD45RA+ cells. The specimen sequenced was naive CD8+ T cells sorted from blood. The receptors stem from a man younger than 30 in good health.

The chain employs TRBV7-8 and TRBJ1-2, with D possibly matching TRBD1 (6 bases). CDR3 length equals 15 residues. The V end was cut by 4 bases, the J end by 2 bases, with 14 bases between. The germline gives CDR1 SGHVS, CDR2 FQNEAQ. For the CDR3, the DNA is TGTGCCAGCAGCTCGGGACCTACAGGGAACTATGGCTACACCTTC. Its protein product is CASSSGPTGNYGYTF. Complete variable domain (other parts from reference TRBV7-8 and TRBJ1-2): GAGVSQSPRYKVAKRGQDVALRCDPISGHVSLFWYQQALGQGPEFLTYFQNEAQLDKSGLPSDRFFAERPEGSVSTLKIQRTQQEDSAVYLCASSSGPTGNYGYTFGSGTRLTVV.

V is TRBV15 and J is TRBJ1-5; 8 bases align to TRBD1. Germline V gene data show CDR1 as LNHNV and CDR2 as YYDKDF (reference sequence). Unmatched junction bases numbered 5, after V lost 4 bases and J lost 3 bases. This CDR3 is 15 amino acids long. The CDR3 region has the DNA TGTGCCACCAGCACACGGACAGGGCCCAATCAGCCCCAGCATTTT. Protein: CATSTRTGPNQPQHF. The variable domain in full, with the rest retrieved from reference TRBV15 and TRBJ1-5, is DAMVIQNPRYQVTQFGKPVTLSCSQTLNHNVMYWYQQKSSQAPKLLFHYYDKDFNNEADTPDNFQSRRPNTSFCFLDIRSPGLGDTAMYLCATSTRTGPNQPQHFGDGTRLSIL.

This chain connects TRBV9 to TRBJ2-1, with D perhaps being TRBD1 or TRBD2 (5 bases each). Trimming left V 3 bases short and J 12 bases short, with 16 bases between. The germline V gene encodes CDR1 SGDLS and CDR2 YYNGEE. There are 13 residues in the CDR3. The CDR3 loop is CASSAGQGEAQFF. The DNA for the CDR3 is TGTGCCAGCAGCGCGGGGCAGGGCGAAGCGCAGTTCTTC.

The gene calls are TRBV7-9 and TRBJ2-1; D perhaps matches TRBD2 (5 bases). V was clipped by 8 bases and J by 3 bases, with 11 bases between them. The germline V gene encodes CDR1 SEHNR and CDR2 FQNEAQ (reference sequence). The CDR3 sequence is 13 residues long. CDR3 amino acids: CASGHRDYNEQFF. Written as DNA, the CDR3 is TGTGCCAGCGGGCACCGGGACTACAATGAGCAGTTCTTC.

The chain carries TRBV5-6 and TRBJ2-7; unclear D gene. Trimming left V 2 bases short and J 2 bases short, with 11 bases between. CDR1 is SGHDT, CDR2 YYEEEE, per germline. The CDR3 runs to 14 residues. The DNA of the CDR3 is TGTGCCAGCAGCTTACGGCAGGCTACCTACGAGCAGTACTTC. As protein: CASSLRQATYEQYF.

The chain uses TRBV6-1 and TRBJ2-7; D gene unclear. The CDR3 contains 17 residues. Looked up from germline, CDR1 is MNHNS and CDR2 is SASEGT. Trimming removed 4 bases from V and 2 bases from J, with 21 bases in between. The CDR3 DNA follows: TGTGCCAGCAGTGGTGCGCTTGACCCCCGGATTCCCTACGAGCAGTACTTC. Residues: CASSGALDPRIPYEQYF.

The CDR3 here is CASSPYPGTTDEQYF. CDR3 nucleotides: TGTGCCAGCAGCCCCTACCCCGGGACAACTGACGAGCAGTACTTC. The chain is built from TRBV9 and TRBJ2-7, with D perhaps matching TRBD1 (6 bases). The CDR3 has 15 amino acids. Per the germline V gene, CDR1 is SGDLS and CDR2 is YYNGEE. The germline V and J ends were trimmed by 4 bases and 5 bases, with 19 bases remaining between them.

The chain is built from TRBV7-9 and TRBJ2-3; 11 bases agree with TRBD2. The CDR3 contains 16 residues. Per the germline V gene, CDR1 is SEHNR and CDR2 is FQNEAQ (reference sequence). The junction had 2 bases not matched to a gene; V was cut back by 1 base and J by 2 bases. CDR3 sequence (DNA): TGTGCCAGCAGCTTAGTACTAGCGGGGGACACAGATACGCAGTATTTT. It codes for CASSLVLAGDTDTQYF. Looking up the rest from reference TRBV7-9 and TRBJ2-3 gives the full variable domain: DTGVSQNPRHKITKRGQNVTFRCDPISEHNRLYWYRQTLGQGPEFLTYFQNEAQLEKSRLLSDRFSAERPKGSFSTLEIQRTEQGDSAMYLCASSLVLAGDTDTQYFGPGTRLTVL.

As concerns this clone: Its ends do not fully match the called genes, so a read error is possible. The rearrangement links TRBV19 to TRBJ2-2; D call uncertain. The CDR3 has 17 residues. The germline V gene has CDR1 LNHDA and CDR2 SQIVND (reference sequence). CDR3 sequence (DNA): TGTGCCAGTAGTACCCGAGACCTAACAATGAACGCCGGGGAGCTGTTTTTT. It encodes CASSTRDLTMNAGELFF.

The chain joins TRBV2 to TRBJ2-7, with TRBD2 as a possible D gene (7 bases). The CDR3 length is 15 residues. The V and J ends lost 8 bases and 1 base respectively, with 18 bases between them. The germline V gene encodes CDR1 SNHLY and CDR2 FYNNEI. The CDR3 DNA sequence: TGTGCCAGCTGGGGGGGCGGGGGCCCGTCCTACGAGCAGTACTTC. Translation gives CASWGGGGPSYEQYF.

The chain recombines TRBV5-1 with TRBJ1-1; D is undetermined. Trimming took 4 bases from V and 4 from J, leaving 11 bases between them. The CDR3 runs to 13 residues. CDR1 and CDR2 from the germline V gene are SGHRS and YFSETQ. CDR3 protein: CASSGLLGTEAFF. CDR3 nucleotides: TGCGCCAGCAGCGGGTTACTGGGCACTGAAGCTTTCTTT.

The rearrangement links TRBV7-2 to TRBJ2-5; D perhaps matches TRBD1 (5 bases). Germline V CDR1 and CDR2: SGHTA, FQGNSA. This CDR3 has 15 amino acids. Trimming shortened V by 7 bases and J by 1 base, and 16 bases separated the two germline ends. The CDR3 is CASTIGAGIQETQYF. The CDR3 DNA is TGTGCCAGCACCATAGGGGCAGGGATCCAAGAGACCCAGTACTTC. Based on the CDR3 plus reference TRBV7-2 and TRBJ2-5, the full variable domain is GAGVSQSPSNKVTEKGKDVELRCDPISGHTALYWYRQSLGQGLEFLIYFQGNSAPDKSGLPSDRFSAERTGGSVSTLTIQRTQQEDSAVYLCASTIGAGIQETQYFGPGTRLLVL.

Concerning this clone itself: The junction shows a germline mismatch at one end, possibly a read error. The chain employs TRBV7-7 and TRBJ2-7; possible D gene TRBD1, 6 bases. Germline V CDR1 and CDR2: SSHAT, FNYEAQ (reference sequence). The CDR3 extends over 14 amino acids. CDR3 loop: CASSLGPGDYEQYF. The CDR3 bases are TGTGCTAGCAGCTTAGGCCCAGGGGACTACGAGCAGTACTTC.

V usage is TRBV30 and J usage is TRBJ2-2; D gene unclear. V was trimmed by 3 bases and J by 2 bases, leaving 13 bases between them. Germline V gives CDR1 GTSNPN, CDR2 SVGIG (reference sequence). This CDR3 is built from 15 residues. The CDR3 bases are TGTGCCTGGAGCCCCCCCCATGCAAACACCGGGGAGCTGTTTTTT. Translation gives CAWSPPHANTGELFF.

Note on this clone: This CDR3 is also generated by other DNA sequences in the sample. The chain uses TRBV27 and TRBJ2-2; 7 nucleotides line up with TRBD2. Germline CDR1 and CDR2: MNHEY and SMNVEV (reference sequence). V lost 3 bases and J lost 3; bases outside the gene matches: 1. This CDR3 is built from 14 residues. The CDR3 DNA follows: TGTGCCAGCAGTTTTGCGGGAGACACCGGGGAGCTGTTTTTT. Translated: CASSFAGDTGELFF.

The chain uses TRBV9 and TRBJ2-2; tentative D call: TRBD2 (6 bases). The CDR3 totals 17 residues. Germline CDR1 SGDLS, CDR2 YYNGEE. Trimming left V 4 bases short and J 6 bases short, with 22 bases between. The CDR3 here is CASSNPRRDSSAGELFF. DNA for the CDR3: TGTGCCAGCAGCAACCCTCGTCGGGACTCCTCCGCCGGGGAGCTGTTTTTT. The full variable domain, its missing parts supplied by reference TRBV9 and TRBJ2-2, is DSGVTQTPKHLITATGQRVTLRCSPRSGDLSVYWYQQSLDQGLQFLIQYYNGEERAKGNILERFSAQQFPDLHSELNLSSLELGDSALYFCASSNPRRDSSAGELFFGEGSRLTVL.

The rearrangement joins TRBV6-6 to TRBJ2-7; possible D gene TRBD2, 5 bases. The CDR3 extends over 14 amino acids. Trimming cost V 2 bases and J 2 bases, with 10 bases left between them. Germline V gene lookup returns CDR1 MNHNY and CDR2 SVGAGI (reference sequence). The CDR3 reads CASSYAGSTYEQYF. DNA for the CDR3: TGTGCCAGCAGTTACGCGGGTTCAACCTACGAGCAGTACTTC.

On this clone itself: This sample also contains other DNA sequences that code for the same CDR3. This sequence joins TRBV7-9 and TRBJ2-1; TRBD2 matches 10 bases. CDR3 size: 15 residues. Per the germline V gene, CDR1 is SEHNR and CDR2 is FQNEAQ (reference sequence). With 5 bases clipped from V and 4 bases from J, the junction kept 5 bases outside the gene matches. CDR3 protein: CASSSGTSAYNEQFF. CDR3 nucleotides: TGTGCCAGCAGCAGCGGGACTAGCGCTTACAATGAGCAGTTCTTC.

The chain recombines TRBV5-1 with TRBJ1-5; unclear D gene. The germline CDR1 and CDR2 sequences are SGHRS and YFSETQ. This CDR3 region has 14 residues. The ends were cut back, 2 bases at V and 6 bases at J, with 12 bases in the middle. CDR3 sequence (DNA): TGCGCCAGCAGCTTTACCGGGTTTCCTCAGCCCCAGCATTTT. It codes for CASSFTGFPQPQHF.

The CDR3 DNA sequence: TGTGCCAGCACGGGGGGGACCGGATTGTACTTCAGCAATCAGCCCCAGCATTTT. This gives the protein CASTGGTGLYFSNQPQHF. This sequence joins TRBV28 and TRBJ1-5; maybe TRBD1 (5 bases). Germline V lookup: CDR1 MDHEN, CDR2 SYDVKM. The V end lost 7 bases, the J end lost 1 base, and 23 bases lay between the germline ends. The CDR3 loop spans 18 amino acids.